This entry is about one T cell receptor beta chain. What it binds is not known. The sample comes from a study of OX40 agonist ivuxolimab in advanced cancers. Study outcomes and limitations: Several nonresponders also turned out to have low normalized T-cell clonal expansion.

CDR1 is SNHLY and CDR2 is FYNNEI in the germline V gene. Trimming shortened V by 2 bases and J by 0 bases, and 11 bases separated the two germline ends. The CDR3 contains 16 residues. Clones were sequenced by immunoSEQ multiplex PCR, and TCRdb holds only the in-frame ones, with some missing. This table has around 74,000 clones, 70% to 85% appearing once. The chain has TRBV2 and TRBJ2-1; D is uncertain. The TCR was taken from an adult with an advanced solid tumor such as melanoma, head and neck, liver or kidney cancer. Sequences were derived from CD4+ or CD8+ T cells sorted from blood, sampled in a trial of the OX40 agonist ivuxolimab. DNA for the CDR3: TGTGCCAGCAGTGAATCGAGGATTAGCTCCTACAATGAGCAGTTCTTC. Its protein is CASSESRISSYNEQFF. The full variable domain, in which reference TRBV2 and TRBJ2-1 provide the parts outside the CDR3, is EPEVTQTPSHQVTQMGQEVILRCVPISNHLYFYWYRQILGQKVEFLVSFYNNEISEKSEIFDDQFSVERPDGSNFTLKIRSTKLEDSAMYFCASSESRISSYNEQFFGPGTRLTVL.